Sequencing of this T cell receptor (beta chain) was carried out in a study of cytomegalovirus exposure and HLA in healthy donors. Researchers ran the PCR with 60 Vbeta and 13 Jbeta primers. Sequencing used immunoSEQ multiplex PCR; TCRdb keeps in-frame clones, though not all of them. The sample has about 170,000 clones, less than 85% seen once. The CDR3 length is 14 residues. Germline-derived CDR1 and CDR2 are LNHDA and SQIVND (reference sequence). V lost 0 bases, J lost 11 bases, and 16 bases lay in between. The sequencing sample was made of PBMCs. The rearrangement joins TRBV19 to TRBJ1-1; the D is unclear. The TCR originated in a male donor in good health and CMV-seronegative. CDR3 loop: CASSIDLASSQAFF. CDR3 coding DNA: TGTGCCAGTAGTATAGATTTGGCCTCCTCGCAGGCTTTCTTT. The full variable domain, rest sourced from reference TRBV19 and TRBJ1-1, is DGGITQSPKYLFRKEGQNVTLSCEQNLNHDAMYWYRQDPGQGLRLIYYSQIVNDFQKGDIAEGYSVSREKKESFPLTVTSAQKNPTAFYLCASSIDLASSQAFFGQGTRLTVV.